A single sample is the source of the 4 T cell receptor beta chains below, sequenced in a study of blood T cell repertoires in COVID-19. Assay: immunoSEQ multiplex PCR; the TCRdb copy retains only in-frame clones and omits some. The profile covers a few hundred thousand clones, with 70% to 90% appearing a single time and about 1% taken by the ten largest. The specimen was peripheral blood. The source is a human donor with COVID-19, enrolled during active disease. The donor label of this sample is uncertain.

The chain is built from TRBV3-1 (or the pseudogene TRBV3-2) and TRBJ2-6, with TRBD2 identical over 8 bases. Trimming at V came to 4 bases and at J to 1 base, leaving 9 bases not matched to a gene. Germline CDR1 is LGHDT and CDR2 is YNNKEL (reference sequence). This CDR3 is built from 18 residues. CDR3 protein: CASSPFLGGVSGANVLTF. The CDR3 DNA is TGTGCCAGCAGCCCCTTCCTCGGGGGGGTATCTGGGGCCAACGTCCTGACTTTC.

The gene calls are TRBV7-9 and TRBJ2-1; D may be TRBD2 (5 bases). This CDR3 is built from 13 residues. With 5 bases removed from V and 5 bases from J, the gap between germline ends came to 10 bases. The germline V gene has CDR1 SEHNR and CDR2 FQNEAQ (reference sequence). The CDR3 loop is CASSPRGDNEQFF. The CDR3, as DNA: TGTGCCAGCAGCCCCCGGGGTGACAATGAGCAGTTCTTC.

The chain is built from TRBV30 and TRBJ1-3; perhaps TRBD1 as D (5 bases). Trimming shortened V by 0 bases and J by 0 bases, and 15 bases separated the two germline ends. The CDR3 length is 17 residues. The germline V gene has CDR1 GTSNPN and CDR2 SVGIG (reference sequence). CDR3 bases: TGTGCCTGGAGTGTAGGATGGACAAACCCCTCTGGAAACACCATATATTTT. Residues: CAWSVGWTNPSGNTIYF.

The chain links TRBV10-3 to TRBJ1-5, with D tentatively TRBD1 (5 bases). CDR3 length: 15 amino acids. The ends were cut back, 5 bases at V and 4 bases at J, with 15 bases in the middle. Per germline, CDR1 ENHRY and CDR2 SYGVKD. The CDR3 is CAISSTANGNQPQHF. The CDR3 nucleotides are TGTGCCATCAGTTCGACAGCAAACGGGAATCAGCCCCAGCATTTT.